The subject of this entry is one T cell receptor (beta chain). Its antigen is currently unknown. The table came from immunoSEQ multiplex PCR; TCRdb's copy has only in-frame clones and leaves some out. The sample shows roughly 700,000 clones, 89% of them seen only once. The CDR3 contains 12 residues. The ends were cut back, 1 base at V and 10 bases at J, with 9 bases in the middle. CDR1 and CDR2 from the germline V gene are SGHRS and YFSETQ. The data stem from a study of Ad26.COV2.S vaccination and SARS-CoV-2 variants. For the study at large: Each vaccinee took Ad26.COV2.S intramuscularly, once or twice 56 days apart.

Stated treatment: roughly 19 received Ad26.COV2.S at low or high dose, single or two shots; about five received placebo; per-sample allocation not given. The investigators took samples on day 63 after the first vaccine or placebo injection. Within Boston, the person who donated was an adult of 18-55 years. Findings and caveats of the study: Comparability of non-spike TCR breadth was observed across vaccine and placebo recipients.

The TCR was taken from a person between 18 and 60 years old who received the Ad26.COV2.S COVID-19 vaccine or a placebo. The gene calls are TRBV5-1 and TRBJ2-1; D is undetermined. This specimen consisted of peripheral blood, obtained in a trial of Ad26.COV2.S vaccine versus placebo. This CDR3 reads CASSLPPLEQFF. The CDR3 DNA is TGCGCCAGCAGCTTGCCTCCTCTCGAGCAGTTCTTC.